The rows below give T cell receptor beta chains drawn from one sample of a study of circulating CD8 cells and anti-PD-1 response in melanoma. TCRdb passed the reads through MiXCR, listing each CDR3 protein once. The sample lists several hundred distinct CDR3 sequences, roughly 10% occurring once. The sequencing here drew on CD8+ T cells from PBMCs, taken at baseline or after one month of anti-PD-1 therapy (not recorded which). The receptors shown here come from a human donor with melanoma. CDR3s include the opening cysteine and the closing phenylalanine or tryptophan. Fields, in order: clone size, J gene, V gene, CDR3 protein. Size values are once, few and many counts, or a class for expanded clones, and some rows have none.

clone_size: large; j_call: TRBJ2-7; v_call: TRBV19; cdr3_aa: CASSTTSGATYEQYF
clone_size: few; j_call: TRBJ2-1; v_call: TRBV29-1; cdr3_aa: CSVALGLAGGSEQFF
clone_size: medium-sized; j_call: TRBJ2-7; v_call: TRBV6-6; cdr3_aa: CASSYSTGGPNFVYEQYF
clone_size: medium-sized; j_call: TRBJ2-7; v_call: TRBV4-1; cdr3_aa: CASSGSYEQYF
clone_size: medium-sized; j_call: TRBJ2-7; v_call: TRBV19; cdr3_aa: CASSITGAGEQYF
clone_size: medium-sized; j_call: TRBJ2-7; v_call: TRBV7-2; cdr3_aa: CASSSLERGRYEQYF
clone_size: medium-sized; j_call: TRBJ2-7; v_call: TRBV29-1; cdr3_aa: CSVEDRADEQYF
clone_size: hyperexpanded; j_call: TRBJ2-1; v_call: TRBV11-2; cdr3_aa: CASRTGGYNEQFF
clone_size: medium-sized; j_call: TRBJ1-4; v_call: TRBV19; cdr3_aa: CASSIVKGRQNEKLFF
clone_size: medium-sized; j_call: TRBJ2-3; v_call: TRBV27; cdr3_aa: CASSQRGDTQYF
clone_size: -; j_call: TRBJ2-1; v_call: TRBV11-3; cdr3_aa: CASTPRGLGEQFF
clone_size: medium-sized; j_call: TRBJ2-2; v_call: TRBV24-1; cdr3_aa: CATSDGDRGGELFF
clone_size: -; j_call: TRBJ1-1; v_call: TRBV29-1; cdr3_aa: CRARTGANTEAFF
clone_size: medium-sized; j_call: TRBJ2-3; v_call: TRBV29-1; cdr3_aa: CSVGSGLGRTDTQYF
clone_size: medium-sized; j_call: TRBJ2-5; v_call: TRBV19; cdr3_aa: CASSPHGPAQYF
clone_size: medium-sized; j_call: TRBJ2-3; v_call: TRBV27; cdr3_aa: CASSDDFTDTQYF
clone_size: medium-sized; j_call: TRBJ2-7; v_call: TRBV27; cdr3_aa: CASSLLPPDPIEQYF
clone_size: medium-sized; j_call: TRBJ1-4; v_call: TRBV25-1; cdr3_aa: CASSEGGGREKLFF
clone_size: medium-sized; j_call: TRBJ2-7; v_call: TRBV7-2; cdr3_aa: CASSASASGLAYEQYF
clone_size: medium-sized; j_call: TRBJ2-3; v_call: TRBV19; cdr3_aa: CASSNPGTSGGADTQYF
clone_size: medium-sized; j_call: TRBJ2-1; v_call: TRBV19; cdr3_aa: CASSIGPSPANEQFF
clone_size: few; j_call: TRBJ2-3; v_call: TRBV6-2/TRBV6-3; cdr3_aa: CASSSTDTQYF
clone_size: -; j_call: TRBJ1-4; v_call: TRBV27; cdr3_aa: CASSWAATIEKLFF
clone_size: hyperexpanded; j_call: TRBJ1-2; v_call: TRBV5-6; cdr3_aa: CASSLEVGSETYGYTF
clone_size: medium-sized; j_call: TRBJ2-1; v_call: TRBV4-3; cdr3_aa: CASSQDGGPSYNEQFF
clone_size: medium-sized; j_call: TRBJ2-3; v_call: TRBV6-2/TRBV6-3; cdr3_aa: CASSLLRDTQYF
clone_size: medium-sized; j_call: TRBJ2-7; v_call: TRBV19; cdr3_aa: CASSIESDRMDEQYF
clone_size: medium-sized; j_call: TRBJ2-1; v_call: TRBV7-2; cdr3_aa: CASSPYLLDEQFF
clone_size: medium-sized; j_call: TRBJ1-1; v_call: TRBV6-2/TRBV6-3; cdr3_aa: CASSYSFGGEAFF
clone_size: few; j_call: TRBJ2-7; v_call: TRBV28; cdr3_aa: CASSKSGRGLEQYF
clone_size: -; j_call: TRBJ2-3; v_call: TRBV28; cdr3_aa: CASSLTGGPDTQYF
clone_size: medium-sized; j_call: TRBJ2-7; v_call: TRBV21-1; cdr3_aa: CASSKGERQPPYEQYF
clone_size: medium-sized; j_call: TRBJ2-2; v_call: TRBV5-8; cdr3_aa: CASSWGTANTGELFF
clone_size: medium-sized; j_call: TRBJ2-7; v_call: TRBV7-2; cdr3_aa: CASSLGAGAYEQYF
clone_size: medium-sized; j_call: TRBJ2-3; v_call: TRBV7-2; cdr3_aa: CASSLEDWTDPTDTQYF
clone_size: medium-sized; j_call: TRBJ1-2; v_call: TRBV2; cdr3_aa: CASSAQGAEPNYGYTF
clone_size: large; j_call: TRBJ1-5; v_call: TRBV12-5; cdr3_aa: CASGSGWGGNQPQHF
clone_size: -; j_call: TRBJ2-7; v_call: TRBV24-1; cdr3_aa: CATSDGTGYEQYF
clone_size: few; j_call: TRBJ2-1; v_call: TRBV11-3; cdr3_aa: CASSFGTGGNEQFF
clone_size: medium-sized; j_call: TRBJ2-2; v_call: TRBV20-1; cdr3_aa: CSARPFGNTGELFF
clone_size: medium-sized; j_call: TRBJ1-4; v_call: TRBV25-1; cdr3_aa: CASSDVGFAKLFF
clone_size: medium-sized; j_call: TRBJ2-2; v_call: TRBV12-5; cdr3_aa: CASGLRGLGGELFF
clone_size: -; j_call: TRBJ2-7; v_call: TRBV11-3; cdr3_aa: CASSYGLPYEQYF
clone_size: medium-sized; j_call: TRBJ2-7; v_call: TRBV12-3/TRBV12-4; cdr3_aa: CASSGDRDRHSYEQYF
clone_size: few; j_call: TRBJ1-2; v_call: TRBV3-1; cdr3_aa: CASSQEDRAGYTF
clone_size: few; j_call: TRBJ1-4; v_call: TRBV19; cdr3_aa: CASSTSADGKLFF